This TCR beta chain was found in a study of fetal regulatory T cell absence and autoimmunity (TCRdb year 2017). In the study overall: Autoimmunity of the exocrine pancreas was seen in the IPEX patients even though clinical diabetes was absent.

On this clone: Its antigen has not been determined. The DNA is left out, because the CDR3 cannot be placed on it with certainty; the CDR3 is given as TCRdb lists it.

The DNeasy Blood and Tissue Kit was used to extract roughly 1.9-3.4 ug of genomic DNA from either umbilical cord blood or frozen pancreas. The germline V gene gives CDR1 as MNHEY and CDR2 as SVGAGI. The CDR3 contains 15 residues, cysteine and phenylalanine counted. On the immunoSEQ human TCRbeta survey platform, a two-step multiplex PCR amplified and barcoded the TCRbeta CDR3 regions. Libraries were sequenced on Illumina instruments, and IgH from the same samples was sequenced in parallel. The original pipeline was this. Raw reads were filtered against IMGT V, D, J definitions and were binned using a nearest-neighbor algorithm so that PCR and sequencing errors were removed. A clone was defined as an identical nucleotide sequence, and differential abundance between tissues was tested with a Fisher exact test for each clone using a pFDR threshold of p<0.01. Clones whose frequencies were too low for statistical inference were excluded by a minimum inclusion filter of 10 in either sample. The immunoSEQ Analyzer was used for pairwise clonal comparisons, and IMGT tools were used to assess gene family usage. The clones in this table, taken by TCRdb from immuneACCESS, are in-frame only. Not every clone is retained; where verified, under half of the shortfall comes from an unresolved V gene, and the cause of the rest is unknown. D and trimming come from the DNA, and the V and J calls and clone size come from that table. Recorded for this sample are some 50,000 clones; roughly 80% of them occurred a single time. The top ten clonotypes cover about 0.41% of the sample.

What the study reported, not specific to this receptor: The oligoclonal enrichment was interpreted as support for antigen-driven autoimmunity in the pancreas before birth in IPEX syndrome. TRB gene family usage was found to be broadly similar between cord blood and pancreas and to resemble published neonatal and adult repertoires. The TCR compartment showed significant oligoclonal enrichment in pancreas versus cord blood, with some top clones over 95-fold enriched.

The rearrangement combines TRBV6-5 with TRBJ2-7; the table gives TRBD1 as D, unverified against the DNA. The sequencing input was cord blood. This clonotype originated in a newborn boy with IPEX syndrome. The CDR3 corresponds to CASSTSTGGNYEQYF.